This T cell receptor beta chain was sequenced during a study of blood T cell repertoires in COVID-19. Assay: immunoSEQ multiplex PCR; the TCRdb copy retains only in-frame clones and omits some. The repertoire holds approximately 41,000 clones, with 81% as singletons. V was shortened by 1 base and J by 4 bases, with 13 bases between the two germline ends. CDR3 length equals 15 residues. Germline assignment: CDR1 SGHVS and CDR2 FNYEAQ. The sequence was obtained from a man in his forties with active or convalescent COVID-19. V and J are TRBV7-6 and TRBJ1-1; D not resolved. Sequencing used peripheral blood. The CDR3 reads CASSLDSKGATEAFF. The CDR3, as DNA: TGTGCCAGCAGCTTAGACTCAAAGGGAGCCACTGAAGCTTTCTTT. The whole variable domain, remainder taken from reference TRBV7-6 and TRBJ1-1, is GAGVSQSPRYKVTKRGQDVALRCDPISGHVSLYWYRQALGQGPEFLTYFNYEAQQDKSGLPNDRFSAERPEGSISTLTIQRTEQRDSAMYRCASSLDSKGATEAFFGQGTRLTVV.